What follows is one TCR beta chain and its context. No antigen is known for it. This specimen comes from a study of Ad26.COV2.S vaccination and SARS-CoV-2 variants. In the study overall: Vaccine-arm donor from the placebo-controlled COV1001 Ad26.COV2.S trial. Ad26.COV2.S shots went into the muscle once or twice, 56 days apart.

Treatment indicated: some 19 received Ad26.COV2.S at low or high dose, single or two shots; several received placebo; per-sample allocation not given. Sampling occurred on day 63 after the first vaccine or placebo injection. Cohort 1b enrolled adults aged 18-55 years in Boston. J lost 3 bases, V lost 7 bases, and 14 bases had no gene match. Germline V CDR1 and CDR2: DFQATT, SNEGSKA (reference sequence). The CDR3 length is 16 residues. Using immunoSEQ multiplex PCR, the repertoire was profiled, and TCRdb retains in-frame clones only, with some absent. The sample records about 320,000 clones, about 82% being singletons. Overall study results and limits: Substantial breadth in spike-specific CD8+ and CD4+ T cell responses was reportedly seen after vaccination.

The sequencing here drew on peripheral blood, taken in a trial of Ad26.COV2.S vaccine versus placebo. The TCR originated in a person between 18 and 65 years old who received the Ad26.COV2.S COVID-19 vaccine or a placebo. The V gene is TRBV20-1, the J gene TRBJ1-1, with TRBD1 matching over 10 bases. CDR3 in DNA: TGCAGTGGGAGTGACAGGGGGCAGCCATATTACACTGAAGCTTTCTTT. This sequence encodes CSGSDRGQPYYTEAFF.